This is a list of T cell receptor beta chains from one sample in a study of cytomegalovirus exposure and HLA in healthy donors. Profiling relied on immunoSEQ multiplex PCR, and the TCRdb table lists in-frame clones only, not all of them. The sample has over 85,000 clones, under 85% seen once. Material: PBMCs. These receptors were collected from a man aged 25-45 years in good health and CMV-seropositive. The CDR3 runs from the conserved cysteine through the conserved F or W. The order of the fields is J gene, V gene, D gene, clone size, CDR3 DNA, CDR3 protein. D genes are given only for firm matches. Part of the rows lack a size; the others show once, few, many or a class for expanded clones.

TRBJ2-5 TRBV9 TRBD1 - TGTGCCAGCAGCGTAGTGGGGACAGGGGAAGAGACCCAGTACTTC CASSVVGTGEETQYF
TRBJ2-4 TRBV9 TRBD2 - TGTGCCAGCAGCGTAGACGCCGGGGGGGCGGACATTCAGTACTTC CASSVDAGGADIQYF
TRBJ2-1 TRBV6-5 TRBD2 - TGTGCCAGCAGTTACTCTAGCGGGTCTTACAATGAGCAGTTCTTC CASSYSSGSYNEQFF
TRBJ1-5 TRBV12-5 - - TGTGCTAGTGGTTTGCTACTTTATAGCAATCAGCCCCAGCATTTT CASGLLLYSNQPQHF
TRBJ2-7 TRBV5-8 - - TGTGCCAGCAGCTACAGCAGGGGAGTCCCCTACGAGCAGTACTTC CASSYSRGVPYEQYF
TRBJ1-1 TRBV12-5 - - TGTGCTAGTGGTTTCGGACGGGGCACTGAAGCTTTCTTT CASGFGRGTEAFF
TRBJ2-7 TRBV27 TRBD1 - TGTGCCAGCAGTTCCCAGGGGGCCTACGAGCAGTACTTC CASSSQGAYEQYF
TRBJ2-1 TRBV11-2 - - TGTGCCAGCAGGCGACCCGGGACAAGCAACAATGAGCAGTTCTTC CASRRPGTSNNEQFF
TRBJ1-2 TRBV6-1 - - TGTGCCAGCAGCTTAGGGGTTAACTATGGCTACACCTTC CASSLGVNYGYTF
TRBJ2-4 TRBV27 - few TGTGCCAGCAGTTTATCGGACAAACCCAAAAACATTCAGTACTTC CASSLSDKPKNIQYF
TRBJ2-1 TRBV7-3 TRBD2 - TGTGCCAGCAGCGTCTCTAGCGGGGGAGGAGACAATGAGCAGTTCTTC CASSVSSGGGDNEQFF
TRBJ1-5 TRBV27 TRBD1 few TGTGCCAGCAGTTTAACAGGGGATAGCAATCAGCCCCAGCATTTT CASSLTGDSNQPQHF
TRBJ1-4 TRBV6-4 TRBD1 - TGTGCCAGCAAGAGACAGGGGGCCTCCAATGAAAAACTGTTTTTT CASKRQGASNEKLFF
TRBJ1-2 TRBV13 - - TGTGCCAGCAGCTTAGGCCTAGGCAGCCGTGGCTACACCTTC CASSLGLGSRGYTF
TRBJ1-2 TRBV9 TRBD1 - TGTGCCAGCAGCGTAGCGGAGACAGGGAGGTACACCTTC CASSVAETGRYTF
TRBJ2-7 TRBV10-2 TRBD1 - TGCGCCAGCAGGGACAGGAGCTCCTACGAGCAGTACTTC CASRDRSSYEQYF
TRBJ2-5 TRBV5-6 - - TGTGCCAGCAGCTCACTCCCCGGGACCCAGTACTTC CASSSLPGTQYF
TRBJ1-2 TRBV5-5 - - TGTGCCAGCAGCTTGGAAGGGGCGGGAGGCTATGGCTACACCTTC CASSLEGAGGYGYTF
TRBJ1-2 TRBV7-2 TRBD1 - TGTGCCAGCAGCCTCAGGGGGTATGGCTACACCTTC CASSLRGYGYTF
TRBJ1-2 TRBV10-1 - - TGCGCCAGCAGTCCAGGGGAGAACTATGGCTACACCTTC CASSPGENYGYTF
TRBJ2-7 TRBV10-3 TRBD1 - TGTGCCATCAGCGCCCGGGACAGGGTCTACGAGCAGTACTTC CAISARDRVYEQYF
TRBJ2-7 TRBV25-1 TRBD1 once TGTGCCAGCAGTGAGGGGACAGGGGCTACTATAGAGCAGTACTTC CASSEGTGATIEQYF
TRBJ1-3 TRBV7-6 - - TGTGCCAGCAGCTTAAGTAGAGGGAGCGGAAACACCATATATTTT CASSLSRGSGNTIYF
TRBJ1-2 TRBV7-8 - - TGTGCCAGCAGCCACCCAGGGTTTCAAGGCTACACCTTC CASSHPGFQGYTF
TRBJ2-7 TRBV10-3 - - TGTGCCATCATGAACACCGCGGGTCGAATGTCCTACGAGCAGTACTTC CAIMNTAGRMSYEQYF
TRBJ1-1 TRBV29-1 - - TGCAGCGTTGAAGGAGGGAGAGGGAACACTGAAGCTTTCTTT CSVEGGRGNTEAFF
TRBJ1-2 TRBV11-2 - - TGTGCCAGCAAGAATGCGGGGGGCGGGGGCTACACCTTC CASKNAGGGGYTF
TRBJ2-3 TRBV9 - - TGTGCCAGAGGGGGCACAGATACGCAGTATTTT CARGGTDTQYF
TRBJ2-4 TRBV13 TRBD2 - TGTGCCAGCAGCCCGCGACTAGCGGGGGCCGTAGCCAAAAACATTCAGTACTTC CASSPRLAGAVAKNIQYF
TRBJ2-7 TRBV2 TRBD1 - TGTGCCAGCAGCCCGGACAGGGAACCATTCTACGAGCAGTACTTC CASSPDREPFYEQYF
TRBJ1-1 TRBV12-5 - many TGTGCTAGTGGGCCCGGGGTGATGAACACTGAAGCTTTCTTT CASGPGVMNTEAFF
TRBJ2-1 TRBV5-1 TRBD2 - TGCGCCAGCAACAAGGGAAGCGGGGGGTCTTTTCAAACCTACAATGAGCAGTTCTTC CASNKGSGGSFQTYNEQFF
TRBJ1-1 TRBV6-1 - few TGTGCCAGCAGTGTCACAGGGTGGGGAACTGAAGCTTTCTTT CASSVTGWGTEAFF
TRBJ2-7 TRBV5-6 TRBD1 few TGTGCCAGCAGCCTGATTCATCGGGACAGGTCCTACGAGCAGTACTTC CASSLIHRDRSYEQYF
TRBJ2-2 TRBV2 - - TGTGCCAGCATGTGGCAGGGCACCGGGGAGCTGTTTTTT CASMWQGTGELFF
TRBJ2-7 TRBV6-5 - - TGTGCCAGCAGTTACTGGGGGGGCCGGGAGCAGTACTTC CASSYWGGREQYF
TRBJ1-5 TRBV2 - few TGTGCCAGCAGTGGCGGGAATCCCCAGCCCCAGCATTTT CASSGGNPQPQHF
TRBJ2-5 TRBV29-1 TRBD1 - TGCAGCGTTGATAGTCGGACAGGGCCATTTGGGCAGTACTTC CSVDSRTGPFGQYF
TRBJ1-5 TRBV2 TRBD1 - TGTGCCAGCAGCCCTCCGGGACAGCCCAATCAGCCCCAGCATTTT CASSPPGQPNQPQHF
TRBJ2-3 TRBV30 - once TGTGCCTGGCGGCAGGTTAGCACAGATACGCAGTATTTT CAWRQVSTDTQYF
TRBJ1-2 TRBV5-1 - - TGCGCCAGCAGCTTGGATGGGGGCGGATATGGCTACACCTTC CASSLDGGGYGYTF
TRBJ2-5 TRBV5-1 TRBD2 few TGCGCCAGCACCCCTTGGGCTAGCGGGGGGCAAGAGACCCAGTACTTC CASTPWASGGQETQYF
TRBJ2-1 TRBV7-9 TRBD2 - TGTGCCAGCAGCGCTACTAGCGGGGGGGGGAATGAGCAGTTCTTC CASSATSGGGNEQFF
TRBJ2-5 TRBV4-2 - - TGTGCCAGCAGCCAAGATCTGCTCCCGACGGGACAAGAGACCCAGTACTTC CASSQDLLPTGQETQYF
TRBJ2-4 TRBV6-5 - - TGTGCCAGCAGTTACTCGAGGGGGGCCAAAAACATTCAGTACTTC CASSYSRGAKNIQYF
TRBJ2-2 TRBV4-1 - - TGCGCCAGCAGCCAAAGGGGTCTGACCAACACCGGGGAGCTGTTTTTT CASSQRGLTNTGELFF
TRBJ2-1 TRBV18 TRBD2 medium-sized TGTGCCAGCTCAGCAAACTTCGGGACTAACACCTACAATGAGCAGTTCTTC CASSANFGTNTYNEQFF
TRBJ1-2 TRBV6-4 - few TGTGCCAGCAGTGTATCCCCCGGCTATGGCTACACCTTC CASSVSPGYGYTF
TRBJ2-2 TRBV13 - - TGTGCCAGCAGCGAAGGAAGGGGGTATAGCGGGGAGCTGTTTTTT CASSEGRGYSGELFF
TRBJ1-2 TRBV4-1 TRBD1 few TGCGCCAGCAGCCAAGCGCCGGGACAGGCGGGCTACACCTTC CASSQAPGQAGYTF
TRBJ2-3 TRBV6-4 - once TGTGCCAGCAGTGACTCGAAGGGCGGGGCAGATACGCAGTATTTT CASSDSKGGADTQYF